Presented here are 10 T cell receptor beta chains from one specimen sequenced in a study of beta chain features in type 1 diabetes. Whole-study findings and limits: In every one of the four CD4+ subsets, TCRB CDR3s were moderately but significantly shorter in Type 1 diabetes patients.

These receptors' targets are unknown. What was sequenced were expressed TCRB transcripts, since all of the isolated RNA had been reverse transcribed. Repertoires were generated with immunoSEQ multiplex PCR, while TCRdb's copy carries only in-frame clones and drops some. Of roughly 700,000 clones in the sample, about an eighth are singletons; the top ten hold less than 0.025%. Specimen: naive CD4+ T cells from blood. The source of these receptors is a man younger than 35 with type 1 diabetes.

The chain recombines TRBV9 with TRBJ2-1, with D perhaps matching TRBD1 or TRBD2 (5 bases each). Germline values: CDR1 SGDLS, CDR2 YYNGEE. Trimming pared 0 bases from V and 8 bases from J, leaving 21 bases between. CDR3 length: 17 residues. CDR3 DNA sequence: TGTGCCAGCAGCGTAGGCCCTGGGACGGCGAGGTTGGATGAGCAGTTCTTC. Its translation: CASSVGPGTARLDEQFF.

V gene TRBV7-2 combines with J gene TRBJ2-3, with D tentatively TRBD1 (5 bases). Trimming pared 4 bases from V and 4 bases from J, leaving 12 bases between. The CDR3 totals 14 residues. Germline-derived CDR1 and CDR2 are SGHTA and FQGNSA. CDR3 bases: TGTGCCAGCAGCTCCCCGTGGGGCGCAGATACGCAGTATTTT. Its protein is CASSSPWGADTQYF.

This chain joins TRBV11-1 and TRBJ2-1; the D is unclear. Germline loops: CDR1 SGHAT, CDR2 FQDESV (reference sequence). There are 15 residues in the CDR3. V was shortened by 3 bases and J by 7 bases, with 16 bases between the two germline ends. Written as DNA, the CDR3 is TGTGCCAGCAGCTTGGCCCTGGCCGCTCTGAATGAGCAGTTCTTC. This gives the protein CASSLALAALNEQFF.

CDR3 loop: CATTPTGSPYEQYF. CDR3 nucleotides: TGTGCCACCACTCCGACAGGGAGCCCCTACGAGCAGTACTTC. The chain links TRBV27 to TRBJ2-7; 7 bases map to TRBD1. There are 14 residues in the CDR3. Germline V gene sequence: CDR1 MNHEY, CDR2 SMNVEV (reference sequence). V trimming: 10 bases; J trimming: 2 bases; junction bases outside the gene matches: 11.

This sequence joins TRBV5-1 and TRBJ1-1, with 9 bases aligning to TRBD1. CDR1 is SGHRS, CDR2 YFSETQ, per germline. The ends lost 0 bases at V and 0 bases at J; junction bases unmatched: 12. The CDR3 is 19 residues long. In DNA, the CDR3 is TGCGCCAGCAGCTTGGCCATTACAGGGGGCCTCTTTCTGAACACTGAAGCTTTCTTT. Translated, it gives CASSLAITGGLFLNTEAFF.

In this sample, this clone turned up a few times. J is TRBJ1-3 and V is TRBV23-1; a weak D match, TRBD1 (6 bases). TRBV23-1 is an ORF, and what it does is uncertain. The ends were cut back, 2 bases at V and 0 bases at J, with 8 bases in the middle. This CDR3 comprises 15 residues. The DNA of the CDR3 is TGCGCCAGCAGTCAACAGGGGAGCTCTGGAAACACCATATATTTT. It codes for CASSQQGSSGNTIYF.

The rearrangement links TRBV9 to TRBJ1-1; D is ambiguous. The CDR3 extends over 15 amino acids. The V end was cut by 0 bases, the J end by 3 bases, with 12 bases between. Germline CDR1 is SGDLS and CDR2 is YYNGEE. The CDR3 spells CASSVVSRPDTEAFF. The CDR3 bases are TGTGCCAGCAGCGTAGTATCCAGGCCCGACACTGAAGCTTTCTTT.

This clone was found a few times. The chain is built from TRBV7-8 and TRBJ1-2; D call uncertain. CDR1 is SGHVS and CDR2 is FQNEAQ in the germline V gene. This CDR3 region has 13 residues. Trimming took off 5 bases at V and 8 bases at J, with 15 bases between the two ends. In nucleotides, the CDR3 is TGTGCCAGCAGCCCCGGGGTGAGGGAGGGCTACACCTTC. As protein: CASSPGVREGYTF.

This clone was picked up a small number of times. The chain joins TRBV5-1 to TRBJ2-7, with D maybe TRBD2 (6 bases). CDR3 size: 14 residues. V lost 4 bases, J lost 0 bases, and 11 bases lay in between. CDR1 and CDR2 from the germline V gene are SGHRS and YFSETQ. The CDR3 DNA reads as TGCGCCAGCAGCACTAGCCTCGTCTCCTACGAGCAGTACTTC. Protein: CASSTSLVSYEQYF. Supplemented by reference TRBV5-1 and TRBJ2-7, the full variable domain reads KAGVTQTPRYLIKTRGQQVTLSCSPISGHRSVSWYQQTPGQGLQFLFEYFSETQRNKGNFPGRFSGRQFSNSRSEMNVSTLELGDSALYLCASSTSLVSYEQYFGPGTRLTVT.

The chain combines TRBV19 with TRBJ1-2; D is possibly TRBD1 (5 bases). V was cut by 7 bases and J by 3 bases, with 15 bases left in between. CDR1 and CDR2 (germline): LNHDA, SQIVND (reference sequence). CDR3 length: 14 amino acids. CDR3 amino acids: CASNRWGPDYGYTF. As DNA, the CDR3 is TGTGCCAGTAATCGGTGGGGCCCGGACTATGGCTACACCTTC.